This T cell receptor beta chain was captured by sequencing in a study of T cells in Graves' hyperthyroidism and ophthalmopathy. V lost 3 bases to trimming and J lost 3 bases, with 8 bases between them. From germline, CDR1 is SQVTM and CDR2 ANQGSEA. This CDR3 spans 12 amino acids. Researchers amplified the TCR beta CDR3 regions from RNA transcripts. When the TCR CDR3 underwent first-round RT-PCR, the HTBI primer set was used. From the multiplex PCR reads, TCRdb called clonotypes with MiXCR, one entry per CDR3 protein. The data hold over 150,000 distinct CDR3 sequences, with roughly a sixth observed a single time.

This clonotype was obtained from a woman aged 50 to 65 with Graves' hyperthyroidism. The V call is TRBV29-1, the J call TRBJ1-1, with D hard to call. The sample was blood. CDR3 region: CSVETVYTEAFF. The CDR3 nucleotides read TGCAGCGTTGAGACGGTTTACACTGAAGCTTTCTTT.